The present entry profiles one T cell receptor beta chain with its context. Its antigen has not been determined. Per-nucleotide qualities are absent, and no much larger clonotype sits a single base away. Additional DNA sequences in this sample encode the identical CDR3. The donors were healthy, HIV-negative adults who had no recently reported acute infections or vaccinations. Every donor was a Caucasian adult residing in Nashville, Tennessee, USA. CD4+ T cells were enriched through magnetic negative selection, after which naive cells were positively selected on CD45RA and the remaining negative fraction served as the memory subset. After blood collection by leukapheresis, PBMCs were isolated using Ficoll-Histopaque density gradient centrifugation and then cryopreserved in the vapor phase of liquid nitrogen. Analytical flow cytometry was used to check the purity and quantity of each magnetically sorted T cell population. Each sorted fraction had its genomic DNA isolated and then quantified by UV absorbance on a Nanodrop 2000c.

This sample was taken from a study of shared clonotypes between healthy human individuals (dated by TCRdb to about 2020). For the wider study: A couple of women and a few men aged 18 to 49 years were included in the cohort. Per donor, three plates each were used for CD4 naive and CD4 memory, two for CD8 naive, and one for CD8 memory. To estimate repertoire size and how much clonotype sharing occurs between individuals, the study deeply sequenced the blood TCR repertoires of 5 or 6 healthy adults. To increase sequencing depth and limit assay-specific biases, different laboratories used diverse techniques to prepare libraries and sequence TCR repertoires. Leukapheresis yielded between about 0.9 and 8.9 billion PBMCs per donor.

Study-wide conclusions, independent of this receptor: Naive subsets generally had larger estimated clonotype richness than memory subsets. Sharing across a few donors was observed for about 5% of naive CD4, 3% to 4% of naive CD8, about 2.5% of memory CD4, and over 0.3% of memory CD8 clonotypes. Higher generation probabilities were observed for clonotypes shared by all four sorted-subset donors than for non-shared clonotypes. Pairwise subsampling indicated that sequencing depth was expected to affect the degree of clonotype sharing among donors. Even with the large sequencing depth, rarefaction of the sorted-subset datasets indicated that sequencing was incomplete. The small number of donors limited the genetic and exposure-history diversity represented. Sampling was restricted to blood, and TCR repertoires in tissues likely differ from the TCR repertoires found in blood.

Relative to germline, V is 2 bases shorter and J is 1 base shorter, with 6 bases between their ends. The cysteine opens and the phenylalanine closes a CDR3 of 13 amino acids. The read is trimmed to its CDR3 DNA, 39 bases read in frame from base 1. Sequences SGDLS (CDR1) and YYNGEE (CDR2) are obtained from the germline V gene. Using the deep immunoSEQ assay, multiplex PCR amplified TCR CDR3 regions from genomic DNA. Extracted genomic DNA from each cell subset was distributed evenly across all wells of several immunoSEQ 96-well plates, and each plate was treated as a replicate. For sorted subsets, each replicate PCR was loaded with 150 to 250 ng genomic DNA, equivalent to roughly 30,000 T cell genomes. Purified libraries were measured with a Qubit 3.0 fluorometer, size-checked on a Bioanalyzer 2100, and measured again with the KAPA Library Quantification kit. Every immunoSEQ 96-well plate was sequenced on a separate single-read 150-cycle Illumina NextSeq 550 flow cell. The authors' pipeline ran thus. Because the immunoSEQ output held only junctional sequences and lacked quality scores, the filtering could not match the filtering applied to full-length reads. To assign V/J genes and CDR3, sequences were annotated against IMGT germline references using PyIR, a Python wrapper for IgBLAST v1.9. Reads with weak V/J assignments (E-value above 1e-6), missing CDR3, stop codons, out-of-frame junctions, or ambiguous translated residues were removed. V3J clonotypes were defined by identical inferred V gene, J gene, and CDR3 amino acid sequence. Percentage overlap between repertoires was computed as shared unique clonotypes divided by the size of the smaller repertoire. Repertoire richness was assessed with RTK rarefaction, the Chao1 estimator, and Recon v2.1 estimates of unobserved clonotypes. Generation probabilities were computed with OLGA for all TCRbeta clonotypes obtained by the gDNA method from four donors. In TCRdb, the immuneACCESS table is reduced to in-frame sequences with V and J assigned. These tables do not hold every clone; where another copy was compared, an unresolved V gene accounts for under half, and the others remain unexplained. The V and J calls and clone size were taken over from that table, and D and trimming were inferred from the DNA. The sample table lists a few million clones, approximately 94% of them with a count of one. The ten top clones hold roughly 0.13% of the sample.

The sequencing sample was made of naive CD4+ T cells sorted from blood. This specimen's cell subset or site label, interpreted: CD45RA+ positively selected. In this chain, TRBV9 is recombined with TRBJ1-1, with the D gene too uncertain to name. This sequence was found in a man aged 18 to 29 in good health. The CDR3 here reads CASSVSPNTEAFF. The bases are TGTGCCAGCAGCGTCTCCCCGAACACTGAAGCTTTCTTT.